The source of this TCR beta chain is a study of T cells in Graves' hyperthyroidism and ophthalmopathy. Regarding the study as a whole: Most thyroid clonotypes expanded above 0.001 appeared in blood too.

There were TCR beta CDR3 regions amplified from RNA transcripts. The TCR CDR3 first-round RT-PCR relied on the HTBI primer set. TCRdb passed the multiplex PCR reads through MiXCR, listing each CDR3 protein once. The sample includes 530,000 or so distinct CDR3 sequences, around a quarter of them seen just once. Germline assignment: CDR1 DFQATT and CDR2 SNEGSKA (reference sequence). The junction had 10 bases not matched to a gene; V was cut back by 6 bases and J by 6 bases. This CDR3 has 13 residues. Individuals with ophthalmopathy presented a Clinical Activity Score of at least 3, a NOSPECS grade of at least 4 and a duration under 3 months. This clonotype was observed a handful of times. Its antigen is currently unknown.

This clonotype originated in a woman aged 25 to 39 with Graves' ophthalmopathy. This sequence joins TRBV20-1 and TRBJ1-2; 7 nucleotides line up with TRBD1. The sequenced material came from blood. The CDR3 nucleotides are TGCAGTGCGGGTGTAGGGGGCGGAGATGGCTACACCTTC. It translates to CSAGVGGGDGYTF.